This paragraph reports one TCR beta chain. The CDR3 does not end in the conserved phenylalanine or tryptophan, so this is likely a read error. This record comes from a study of early T cells in non-severe SARS-CoV-2 infection. The germline V gene encodes CDR1 SGHTA and CDR2 FQGNSA. Trimming cost V 3 bases and J 8 bases; bases outside gene matches: 11. The CDR3 runs 16 residues. Using its own MiXCR run on the 5' RACE reads, TCRdb lists one record per CDR3 protein. The sample has approximately 50,000 distinct CDR3 sequences, about a tenth seen once; the top ten hold 14% to 15%. The J gene is TRBJ2-1, the V gene TRBV7-2; 9 bases line up with TRBD2. The TCR comes from an adult who was a healthcare worker with PCR-confirmed SARS-CoV-2 infection or an uninfected control (not recorded which). The sample comprised whole blood. The CDR3 DNA sequence: TGTGCCAGCAGCTTTACTAGCGGGTCCCTATGGGATGAGCAGTTCATC. It yields the protein CASSFTSGSLWDEQFI.